The rows below give T cell receptor beta chains drawn from one sample of a study of blood T cell repertoires in COVID-19. Using immunoSEQ multiplex PCR, the repertoire was profiled, and TCRdb retains in-frame clones only, with some absent. Here the sample spans roughly 300,000 clones, about 90% being singletons. Material for sequencing was peripheral blood. The receptors derive from a woman aged 40 to 49 who had recovered from COVID-19. The CDR3 runs from the conserved cysteine through the conserved F or W. D genes are given only for firm matches. Clone sizes are given selectively: once, few, many, or a class where the clone is expanded.

TGTGCCAGCAGTTCCACGGACAGGGGAACCCAGCCCCAGCATTTT,CASSSTDRGTQPQHF,TRBD1,NA,TRBJ1-5,TRBV28
TGTGCCAGCAGTGACAGCGGGGGGGCCTTCGGGGAGACCCAGTACTTC,CASSDSGGAFGETQYF,TRBD2,NA,TRBJ2-5,TRBV2
TGTGCCAGCAGCGTAGGCGGGCAGGAGACCTCCTACGAGCAGTACTTC,CASSVGGQETSYEQYF,NA,NA,TRBJ2-7,TRBV9
TGTGCCAGCTCACCACCTTCGGTACCGAACACTGAAGCTTTCTTT,CASSPPSVPNTEAFF,NA,NA,TRBJ1-1,TRBV18
TGTGCCAGCAGCTTGGGGACATTAGTTAACTATGGCTACACCTTC,CASSLGTLVNYGYTF,NA,NA,TRBJ1-2,TRBV7-9
TGTGCCAGCAGCTTAGGGGGACAGGGGTATGAAAAACTGTTTTTT,CASSLGGQGYEKLFF,TRBD1,NA,TRBJ1-4,TRBV7-2
TGTGCCAGCAGCCGCCAGGTTGTCTACGAGCAGTACTTC,CASSRQVVYEQYF,NA,NA,TRBJ2-7,TRBV16
TGTGCCAGCAGCAACCAGGGCCGGTATGGCTACACCTTC,CASSNQGRYGYTF,NA,NA,TRBJ1-2,TRBV5-5
TGTGCCAGTAGGTTTTCGGGGAGCACAGATACGCAGTATTTT,CASRFSGSTDTQYF,NA,NA,TRBJ2-3,TRBV19
TGTGCCAGCAGTTCGCTCGGGTGGACTGAAGCTTTCTTT,CASSSLGWTEAFF,NA,NA,TRBJ1-1,TRBV12-3/TRBV12-4
TGCGCCAGCAGGTGGACTAGCGGGGCTGACAATGAGCAGTTCTTC,CASRWTSGADNEQFF,TRBD2,NA,TRBJ2-1,TRBV5-1
TGTGCCAGCAGCCTCAAGGGAGGGACCGGGGAGCTGTTTTTT,CASSLKGGTGELFF,TRBD2,NA,TRBJ2-2,TRBV4-2
TGTGCCAGCAGCTCCGGGACAGGTGCCTATGGCTACACCTTC,CASSSGTGAYGYTF,TRBD1,once,TRBJ1-2,TRBV11-3
TGTGCCAGCAGCCCCAAAGTCCAGGCCCCTTCCTCTGGGGCCAACGTCCTGACTTTC,CASSPKVQAPSSGANVLTF,NA,NA,TRBJ2-6,TRBV7-9
TGTGCCAGCAGCCAGGGACAGGCCCTGTGGGACACCGGGGAGCTGTTTTTT,CASSQGQALWDTGELFF,TRBD1,NA,TRBJ2-2,TRBV11-2
TGTGCCAGCACTAGGACAGGGTCCTACGAGCAGTACTTC,CASTRTGSYEQYF,TRBD1,NA,TRBJ2-7,TRBV6-1
TGTGCCAGCAGCCCCCGACTAGCGGGGGGCACAGATACGCAGTATTTT,CASSPRLAGGTDTQYF,TRBD2,NA,TRBJ2-3,TRBV7-2
TGCGCCAGTTACACAGCGCCCGGGACAGGGGGCTCTGAAAAACTGTTTTTT,CASYTAPGTGGSEKLFF,TRBD1,NA,TRBJ1-4,TRBV5-1
TGCGCCAGCAGCCCCCGGGACAGGGTAGGCTATGGCTACACCTTC,CASSPRDRVGYGYTF,TRBD1,NA,TRBJ1-2,TRBV5-1
TGCGCCAGCGGGGCCCGATCCGGGCAACAAGAGACCCAGTACTTC,CASGARSGQQETQYF,NA,NA,TRBJ2-5,TRBV4-1
TGTGCCAGCAGTTACCCAATCGGTCCCGGGACAGGGATAACTGGAAACACCATATATTTT,CASSYPIGPGTGITGNTIYF,TRBD1,once,TRBJ1-3,TRBV6-2/TRBV6-3
TGTGCCAGCAGTTTGTGGGGCTCTAGCTCCTACGAGCAGTACTTC,CASSLWGSSSYEQYF,NA,NA,TRBJ2-7,TRBV27
TGTGCCAGCAGAGGGGGACGGCTGAACACTGAAGCTTTCTTT,CASRGGRLNTEAFF,NA,NA,TRBJ1-1,TRBV2
TGTGCCAGCAGCAGGAGACAGGGCTTCGATTCACCCCTCCACTTT,CASSRRQGFDSPLHF,TRBD1,NA,TRBJ1-6,TRBV5-6
TGTGCCAGCAGCGACGACAGGCCCCAGCACTTT,CASSDDRPQHF,NA,NA,TRBJ1-6,TRBV6-5
TGTGCCAGTAGTATCTCGGCGGATTTCTACGAGCAGTACTTC,CASSISADFYEQYF,NA,NA,TRBJ2-7,TRBV19
TGTGCCAGCAGTCCGAGACAGGTCGGGGAGACCCAGTACTTC,CASSPRQVGETQYF,NA,once,TRBJ2-5,TRBV6-2/TRBV6-3
TGTGCCAGCAGCGGCCCCCCAGCGGGGGCCACCTTTAGCACAGATACGCAGTATTTT,CASSGPPAGATFSTDTQYF,TRBD2,NA,TRBJ2-3,TRBV3-1/TRBV3-2
TGTGCCAGCAGCGGGGGCAGGGGTGAACCGATCACTAATGAAAAACTGTTTTTT,CASSGGRGEPITNEKLFF,NA,NA,TRBJ1-4,TRBV9
TGTGCCAGCAGCGTCTCCCCCAGCACTGAAGCTTTCTTT,CASSVSPSTEAFF,NA,NA,TRBJ1-1,TRBV9
TGTGCCAGCAGCCAAGATGGGGCGGGGGGAGCTTTCTTT,CASSQDGAGGAFF,NA,NA,TRBJ1-1,TRBV14
TGCGCCAGCAGCTACCTCCTCGGGACAGGGGGTATCAACGAGCAGTACTTC,CASSYLLGTGGINEQYF,TRBD1,NA,TRBJ2-7,TRBV5-1
TGTGCCAGCAGTCCGGGACTAGCGGTTCCTTCCTACAATGAGCAGTTCTTC,CASSPGLAVPSYNEQFF,TRBD2,NA,TRBJ2-1,TRBV6-4
TGTGCCAGCCGGGGGGGGACAGACCCTATGGGCAATCAGCCCCAGCATTTT,CASRGGTDPMGNQPQHF,TRBD1,NA,TRBJ1-5,TRBV2
TGCGCCAGCAGCTTGACAGACTACGAGCAGTACTTC,CASSLTDYEQYF,NA,once,TRBJ2-7,TRBV5-1
TGTGCCAGCAACCACAAAAGCGGGGGGGCGAACACCGGGGAGCTGTTTTTT,CASNHKSGGANTGELFF,TRBD2,NA,TRBJ2-2,TRBV7-2
TGTGCCAGCAGCCCCAGGGTCTGGGGCACTGAAGCTTTCTTT,CASSPRVWGTEAFF,NA,once,TRBJ1-1,TRBV7-2
TGCAGTGCTAGTAGCCCTGGGGCCAACGTCCTGACTTTC,CSASSPGANVLTF,NA,NA,TRBJ2-6,TRBV20-1
TGCGCCAGCAGTCAACTACCTCCAATACAGGGTAGGAACTATGGCTACACCTTC,CASSQLPPIQGRNYGYTF,NA,NA,TRBJ1-2,TRBV23-1
TGTGCCACCAGCGGATTTGGACAGGGCTCCTACGAGCAGTACTTC,CATSGFGQGSYEQYF,TRBD1,NA,TRBJ2-7,TRBV15
TGTGCCAGCAGCCTAACACGGGACAGTTCATTTACCTTC,CASSLTRDSSFTF,TRBD1,NA,TRBJ1-2,TRBV7-3